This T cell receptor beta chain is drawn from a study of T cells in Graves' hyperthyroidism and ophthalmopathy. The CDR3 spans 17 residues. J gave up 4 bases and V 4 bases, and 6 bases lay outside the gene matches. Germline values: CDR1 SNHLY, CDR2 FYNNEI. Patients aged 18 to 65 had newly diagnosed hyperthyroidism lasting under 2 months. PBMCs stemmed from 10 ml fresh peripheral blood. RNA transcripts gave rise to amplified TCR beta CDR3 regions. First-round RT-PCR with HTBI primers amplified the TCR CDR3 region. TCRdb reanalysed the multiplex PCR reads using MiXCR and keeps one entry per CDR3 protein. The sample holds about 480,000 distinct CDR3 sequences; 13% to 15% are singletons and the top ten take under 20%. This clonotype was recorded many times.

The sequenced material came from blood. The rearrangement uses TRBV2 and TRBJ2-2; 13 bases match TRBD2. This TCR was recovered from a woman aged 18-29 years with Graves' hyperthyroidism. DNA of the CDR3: TGTGCCAGCAGTGCCACTAGCGGGAGGGGAACCACCGGGGAGCTGTTTTTT. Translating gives CASSATSGRGTTGELFF.